The present entry profiles one T cell receptor beta chain with its context. Amplified TCR beta CDR3 regions derived from RNA transcripts. In the first-round RT-PCR of the TCR CDR3, the HTBI primer set was used. TCRdb passed the multiplex PCR reads through MiXCR, listing each CDR3 protein once. The data hold a few hundred thousand distinct CDR3 sequences, with about 16% observed a single time. The data are from a study of T cells in Graves' hyperthyroidism and ophthalmopathy. The diagnostic basis comprised clinical symptoms, serum thyroxine and TRAb, thyroid ultrasound and orbital computed tomography. This clonotype was obtained from a woman aged 30 to 39 with Graves' hyperthyroidism. Sequencing was carried out using blood.

CDR3 sequence reads: CASSVLFLGGELFF. The CDR3 DNA reads TGCGCCAGCAGTGTTCTCTTCCTCGGCGGGGAGCTGTTTTTT. The chain has TRBV5-1 and TRBJ2-2; no clear D gene. This CDR3 comprises 14 residues. The V and J ends lost 5 bases and 7 bases respectively, with 15 bases between them. Germline assignment: CDR1 SGHRS and CDR2 YFSETQ.